The source of this TCR beta chain is a study of cytomegalovirus exposure and HLA in healthy donors (dated by TCRdb to about 2017). With regard to the full study: According to an earlier analysis of 450 to 650 of the donors, about 179 million T cells yielded approximately 120 million unique TCR beta sequences and 276 Gb of sequence data. The study profiled the T cell repertoires of hundreds of subjects by immunosequencing and related them to cytomegalovirus serostatus. In an earlier analysis of 550 to 700 of the donors, high-throughput TCR beta sequencing was used to judge whether each TCR beta V gene segment behaved as functional or pseudogenic. A later analysis re-analyzed previously published TCR beta repertoires from about 730 donors and added high-resolution HLA genotyping to study TCR occurrence patterns. The number of typed donors differed by locus: about 620-630 for A, B, C, DRB1 and DQB1; approximately 530 for DQA1; around 610 for DPA1; and around 470 for DPB1. Several DR-DQ haplotypes were handled as single units for association and clustering, since linkage in the cohort was strong. Across approximately 400 genotyped donors of the cohort, an average of approximately 240,000 unique TCR beta nucleotide sequences per donor were sequenced, and approximately 17% of those sequences were non-productive. The aim of the study was to test whether cataloging public T cell receptors could identify signatures of past pathogen exposure. In the later analysis, no new phenotypic data were used to find candidate immune exposures; instead, reliance was placed on TCR beta sequences and their occurrence across donors. In addition to the first cohort of approximately 650 subjects, a separate validation cohort of approximately 130 different subjects was used. High-throughput TCR immunosequencing, statistical association of individual TCRs with disease status, and machine learning were combined to predict cytomegalovirus infection status. HLA typing included class I and class II loci at four-digit resolution. Donor age, sex, ethnicity and CMV serostatus were compiled alongside the repertoire data. A later genetic analysis used genome-wide SNP genotypes for about 55% of the 666 donors, treating that subset as a discovery cohort. All discovery cohort repertoires had been generated using a single sequencing platform. An early release that covered about 600 HLA-typed donors contained around 300 gigabases of sequencing data and roughly 84 million unique TCR sequences. The genetic ancestry cluster associated with self-reported Caucasian donors included roughly four fifths of the 300 to 400 genotyped donors. The paper as a whole reports these results and caveats: Because counts were too low, some 17 rarely observed V segments, including chromosome 9 orphons, were left out of the earlier analysis of some 600 of the donors. According to a later analysis, TCR association rates differed among HLA loci, with DRB1 alleles showing the most associated TCRs and HLA-C alleles showing the fewest. Correlated functional status among segregating V segments might be attributable to linkage disequilibrium, but an unknown experimental factor could not be ruled out. Sequencing depth was assumed to be roughly uniform across donors in the presence/absence analyses, though that assumption may not hold. For the cohort, immune exposure information was limited to CMV serostatus. Only TCR beta chains were sequenced in this cohort, and the absence of alpha or paired-chain data limited detectable features. A further reported finding was that TCR beta sequences accurately predicted the HLA-A and HLA-B alleles for most subjects in the first cohort. The authors suggested that the approach could potentially be extended to other disease states and immunological phenotypes. Some IMGT-functional V segments, including TRBV6-2 and TRBV6-3, could not be told apart with the 87-base-pair reads, so those segments were excluded. A later genetic analysis reported fewer N-insertions in productive TCRs among donors in an Asian-associated ancestry cluster than the approximately 670-donor mean. The study listed 164 TCR beta chains as associated with cytomegalovirus. A later genetic analysis associated a missense DCLRE1C variant with V-gene and J-gene trimming of TCR beta chains, and an independent cohort replicated the association. Across donors, most TCR sequences were observed very rarely, whereas some public TCRs were present in many individuals. The classifier was reported to diagnose cytomegalovirus status with high specificity and sensitivity in both the original and validation cohorts. Because HLA typing was missing for some donors at each locus, association tests included only the typed subset. A later analysis associated about 16,000 TCR beta sequences with specific HLA alleles at a false discovery rate of 0.05. Strong co-occurrence of HLA alleles, especially DR and DQ, made assigning TCR associations to individual alleles difficult. A few of the identified cytomegalovirus-associated TCR beta chains were confirmed in vitro to be specific for cytomegalovirus antigens. A later analysis found that most CMV-associated TCR beta chains appeared HLA-restricted, with HLA associations seemingly driven largely by CMV exposure. A group of highly shared sequence variants was considered likely to be a technical artifact of the sequencing pipeline. According to a later analysis, parvovirus B19, influenza, CMV and Epstein-Barr virus appeared linked to several top co-occurrence clusters. In a later analysis, HLA-associated TCR beta chains were found to be more clonally expanded and to have lower generation probabilities than equally common non-associated chains. In an earlier analysis of around 600 of the donors, most TCR beta V segments appeared in productive rearrangements about 87% or about 30% of the time, broadly matching IMGT annotations.

A note on this clone: Its recognized antigen is unknown.

The cohort comprised 550 to 700 healthy bone marrow donors. Cohort members were all nominally healthy when sampled, although unrecorded immune exposures were likely present. The donor was CMV seronegative and was included in the group of several hundred seronegative cohort members. Each donor provided a peripheral blood sample, and peripheral blood mononuclear cells were used for TCR beta sequencing. The Qiagen DNeasy Blood Extraction Kit was used to extract genomic DNA from the blood cell samples. The germline V gene gives CDR1 as SGHRS and CDR2 as YFSETQ. V lost 7 bases and J lost 8 bases, and the count of bases not matched to a germline gene is 11. The CDR3, from cysteine to phenylalanine, totals 13 residues. Only CDR3 DNA remains: 39 bases, in frame from the first base. Library preparation used the immunoSEQ multiplex PCR assay. For the multiplex PCR, a mixture combining 60 forward primers for TCR Vbeta segments and 13 reverse primers for TCR Jbeta segments was used. Amplification of the CDR3 region of rearranged TCR beta genes was performed with a multiplex PCR assay on genomic DNA. The amplified TCR beta libraries were sequenced on the Illumina HiSeq System as 87-base-pair reads. The original methods were these. Across the roughly 600 repertoires, a later analysis counted 80 million or so unique TCR beta chains, roughly 11 million of which were shared by at least two donors. Raw reads were error-corrected and collapsed into unique sequences by a nearest-neighbor algorithm in which closely related sequences were merged to remove PCR and sequencing errors. To assign V, D and J gene segments, CDR3 sequences were aligned to IMGT reference sequences. Each retained sequence needed at least a six-nucleotide match to both a V gene segment and a J gene segment. Rearrangements were classified as productive when the CDR3 lacked stop codons and remained in frame with V and J, and all other rearrangements were classified as non-productive. CDR3 was defined by IMGT convention, running from the second conserved V-encoded cysteine to the conserved J-encoded phenylalanine. Sequences without an unambiguous match to a single V gene segment were excluded from the earlier analysis of about 630 of the donors. An earlier analysis of around 600 of the donors classified V segments as functional when productive rearrangements were above 56.7% and as segregating when the standard deviation between donors was above 5%. To diagnose cytomegalovirus status from the catalog of TCR beta chain sequences, a statistical classification framework was built. V and J gene assignment, in a later analysis, came from comparing TCR nucleotide sequences with IMGT/GENE-DB human TR gene sequences. Using the TCRdist pipeline, a later analysis assigned CDR3 sequences along with most-parsimonious VDJ recombination scenarios. In a later analysis, every TCR beta chain was defined by the combination of its CDR3 amino acid sequence and its V-gene family, and reads without a unique V-gene family were dropped. In a later analysis, nearly 600 highly shared, low-generation-probability nucleotide sequences were removed to address suspected cross-contamination and a sequencing artifact. In a later analysis, a clonal expansion index was calculated for each public chain from normalized within-repertoire ranks of inferred template counts. In a later analysis, generation probabilities were computed using a VDJ recombination model fitted to out-of-frame rearrangements, and the results were checked against IGoR. In a later analysis, TCR-TCR, TCR-HLA and TCR-CMV co-occurrence was scored with hypergeometric tests, and a repertoire-size bias correction was applied to TCR pairs. To estimate false discovery rates, a later analysis permuted the HLA or CMV assignments 20 times. In a later analysis, co-occurring TCRs were grouped using DBSCAN, and TCRdist sequence similarity was added for clustering within HLA-allele-positive subsets. Co-occurrence clustering excluded repertoires with fewer than 30,000 or more than 120,000 public chains, plus five with anomalous nucleotide sharing. TCRdb holds this immuneACCESS table with in-frame rearrangements only. Some clones are missing; in checked studies, unresolved V genes explain under half, and the rest has no known cause. The DNA gave D and trimming, while V, J and clone size come from that table. The table held for this sample gives over 100,000 clones. Approximately 3.7% of the sample rests with the top ten.

The V and J segments used are TRBV5-1 and TRBJ1-2; TRBD1 aligns with 7 central bases. Input material: PBMCs. The receptor was derived from a man aged 25-40 years in good health and CMV-seronegative. The CDR3 region: CASGLLGQDGYTF. The DNA reads as follows: TGCGCCAGCGGGCTCTTAGGACAGGACGGCTACACCTTC.